This is a list of T cell receptor beta chains from one sample in a study of CD8+ T cells in alopecia areata. The repertoire was sequenced with immunoSEQ multiplex PCR; TCRdb's copy has only in-frame clones and lacks some. Among around 100,000 clones listed, approximately 55% were seen once. The input for sequencing was CD4+ T cells sorted from blood, taken at week 24, from a patient treated with tofacitinib. Receptors were obtained from a human donor with alopecia areata. The CDR3 runs from the conserved cysteine through the conserved F or W. A D gene is named only where the DNA matches it firmly. Size values are once, few and many counts, or a class for expanded clones, and some rows have none.

length: 17
size: .
D: .
J: TRBJ2-7
V: TRBV4-1
CDR3: CASSQGVLAGRAYEQYF
DNA: TGCGCCAGCAGCCAGGGCGTCCTGGCAGGGCGAGCCTACGAGCAGTACTTC

length: 15
size: .
D: TRBD2
J: TRBJ2-5
V: TRBV10-3
CDR3: CAISSTSGGTETQYF
DNA: TGTGCCATCAGCTCGACTAGCGGGGGGACGGAGACCCAGTACTTC

length: 12
size: few
D: .
J: TRBJ2-7
V: TRBV30
CDR3: CAWSDRGYEQYF
DNA: TGTGCCTGGAGTGACCGGGGCTACGAGCAGTACTTC

length: 11
size: few
D: .
J: TRBJ2-5
V: TRBV7-6
CDR3: CASSLAETQYF
DNA: TGTGCCAGCAGCTTGGCGGAGACCCAGTACTTC

length: 14
size: few
D: .
J: TRBJ1-6
V: TRBV7-6
CDR3: CASSLLQRNSPLHF
DNA: TGTGCCAGCAGCTTGTTGCAGAGGAATTCACCCCTCCACTTT

length: 15
size: .
D: .
J: TRBJ2-7
V: TRBV9
CDR3: CASSVGGAGSYEQYF
DNA: TGTGCCAGCAGCGTAGGAGGGGCAGGCTCCTACGAGCAGTACTTC

length: 15
size: .
D: .
J: TRBJ2-1
V: TRBV4-3
CDR3: CASSQDGGPYNEQFF
DNA: TGCGCCAGCAGCCAAGACGGGGGCCCCTACAATGAGCAGTTCTTC

length: 13
size: few
D: .
J: TRBJ1-2
V: TRBV7-9
CDR3: CASSLLSVDGYTF
DNA: TGTGCCAGCAGCTTATTATCGGTGGATGGCTACACCTTC

length: 18
size: .
D: TRBD1
J: TRBJ2-6
V: TRBV5-6
CDR3: CASSLWTGILSGANVLTF
DNA: TGTGCCAGCAGCTTGTGGACAGGTATACTCTCTGGGGCCAACGTCCTGACTTTC

length: 14
size: .
D: TRBD1
J: TRBJ2-5
V: TRBV7-2
CDR3: CASSRDRAQETQYF
DNA: TGTGCCAGCTCACGGGACAGGGCTCAAGAGACCCAGTACTTC

length: 17
size: .
D: TRBD1
J: TRBJ2-3
V: TRBV25-1
CDR3: CASSRFRTQGSSDTQYF
DNA: TGTGCCAGCAGTCGATTCCGGACACAGGGGAGTTCAGATACGCAGTATTTT

length: 13
size: .
D: TRBD1
J: TRBJ2-3
V: TRBV10-3
CDR3: CAISGQGDGTQYF
DNA: TGTGCCATCAGTGGACAGGGGGACGGTACGCAGTATTTT

length: 14
size: .
D: .
J: TRBJ2-1
V: TRBV10-3
CDR3: CAIKSSGPNNEQFF
DNA: TGTGCCATCAAGTCGTCGGGGCCGAACAATGAGCAGTTCTTC

length: 18
size: .
D: TRBD1
J: TRBJ1-5
V: TRBV15
CDR3: CATSRGWGQGRSNQPQHF
DNA: TGTGCCACCAGCAGAGGATGGGGACAGGGAAGAAGCAATCAGCCCCAGCATTTT

length: 13
size: few
D: .
J: TRBJ2-5
V: TRBV7-8
CDR3: CASSFRLRQTQYF
DNA: TGTGCCAGCAGCTTCCGTCTTAGGCAGACCCAGTACTTC

length: 16
size: .
D: .
J: TRBJ1-2
V: TRBV6-6
CDR3: CASTRPDGIANYGYTF
DNA: TGTGCCAGCACCCGACCCGACGGGATCGCTAACTATGGCTACACCTTC

length: 12
size: once
D: .
J: TRBJ1-2
V: TRBV30
CDR3: CAWSLPRGGYTF
DNA: TGTGCCTGGAGTCTCCCGCGGGGGGGCTACACCTTC

length: 17
size: few
D: .
J: TRBJ1-1
V: TRBV5-1
CDR3: CASSSGLRAVVNTEAFF
DNA: TGCGCCAGCTCCTCGGGCCTACGAGCGGTGGTGAACACTGAAGCTTTCTTT

length: 13
size: .
D: TRBD1
J: TRBJ2-7
V: TRBV29-1
CDR3: CSVRRDRGDEQYF
DNA: TGCAGCGTTAGGCGGGACAGGGGGGATGAGCAGTACTTC

length: 12
size: .
D: .
J: TRBJ1-1
V: TRBV29-1
CDR3: CSVEAGETEAFF
DNA: TGCAGCGTTGAGGCAGGGGAAACTGAAGCTTTCTTT

length: 11
size: .
D: .
J: TRBJ2-7
V: TRBV29-1
CDR3: CSARALDEQYF
DNA: TGCAGCGCCCGGGCCCTCGACGAGCAGTACTTC

length: 16
size: .
D: TRBD1
J: TRBJ1-5
V: TRBV7-2
CDR3: CASSSGQGASNQPQHF
DNA: TGTGCCAGCAGCTCCGGACAGGGGGCGAGCAATCAGCCCCAGCATTTT

length: 14
size: few
D: TRBD1
J: TRBJ1-2
V: TRBV6-5
CDR3: CASRLDRGSYGYTF
DNA: TGTGCCAGCAGACTCGACAGGGGCTCCTATGGCTACACCTTC

length: 10
size: .
D: .
J: TRBJ2-5
V: TRBV7-9
CDR3: CASSLETQYF
DNA: TGTGCCAGCAGCCTCGAGACCCAGTACTTC

length: 14
size: .
D: .
J: TRBJ2-5
V: TRBV11-1
CDR3: CASSLAGGPETQYF
DNA: TGTGCCAGCAGCTTAGCGGGGGGGCCGGAGACCCAGTACTTC

length: 13
size: .
D: .
J: TRBJ2-7
V: TRBV7-3
CDR3: CASSLMDGTKQYF
DNA: TGTGCCAGCAGCTTAATGGACGGAACTAAGCAGTACTTC

length: 15
size: few
D: .
J: TRBJ2-1
V: TRBV7-2
CDR3: CASSSAFVEYNEQFF
DNA: TGTGCCAGCAGCTCCGCTTTTGTGGAGTACAATGAGCAGTTCTTC

length: 12
size: medium-sized
D: .
J: TRBJ2-4
V: TRBV7-2
CDR3: CASSFLRDIQYF
DNA: TGTGCCAGCAGCTTTTTGCGGGACATTCAGTACTTC

length: 11
size: .
D: .
J: TRBJ2-1
V: TRBV2
CDR3: CASSGVADRFF
DNA: TGTGCCAGCAGTGGGGTAGCGGATAGGTTCTTC

length: 14
size: .
D: .
J: TRBJ2-1
V: TRBV10-3
CDR3: CAIGLGPLYNEQFF
DNA: TGTGCCATCGGATTAGGGCCGCTTTACAATGAGCAGTTCTTC

length: 11
size: .
D: .
J: TRBJ2-1
V: TRBV13
CDR3: CASSLQNEQFF
DNA: TGTGCCAGCAGCTTACAAAATGAGCAGTTCTTC

length: 18
size: .
D: .
J: TRBJ2-2
V: TRBV4-1
CDR3: CASSQGGMLWGNTGELFF
DNA: TGCGCCAGCAGCCAAGGTGGGATGCTGTGGGGGAACACCGGGGAGCTGTTTTTT

length: 15
size: .
D: .
J: TRBJ2-7
V: TRBV27
CDR3: CASSTQGAGAYEQYF
DNA: TGTGCCAGCAGCACACAGGGAGCAGGGGCCTACGAGCAGTACTTC

length: 17
size: .
D: .
J: TRBJ2-3
V: TRBV7-3
CDR3: CASSLKAGLGVGNTQYF
DNA: TGTGCCAGCAGCTTAAAGGCGGGACTTGGGGTCGGGAATACGCAGTATTTT

length: 16
size: .
D: .
J: TRBJ2-3
V: TRBV4-3
CDR3: CASSQDYYSSTDTQYF
DNA: TGCGCCAGCAGCCAAGATTATTACTCTAGCACAGATACGCAGTATTTT

length: 12
size: few
D: TRBD1
J: TRBJ2-5
V: TRBV10-2
CDR3: CASKQGVETQYF
DNA: TGCGCCAGCAAGCAGGGGGTAGAGACCCAGTACTTC

length: 13
size: .
D: TRBD1
J: TRBJ1-3
V: TRBV29-1
CDR3: CSVKQGLVDTIYF
DNA: TGCAGCGTAAAACAGGGGTTGGTCGACACCATATATTTT

length: 14
size: .
D: .
J: TRBJ1-6
V: TRBV19
CDR3: CATANLAYNSPLHF
DNA: TGTGCCACTGCGAATTTAGCCTATAATTCACCCCTCCACTTT

length: 14
size: .
D: .
J: TRBJ1-1
V: TRBV29-1
CDR3: CSVGRSQTNTEAFF
DNA: TGCAGCGTGGGAAGGAGTCAGACGAACACTGAAGCTTTCTTT

length: 12
size: few
D: .
J: TRBJ2-5
V: TRBV10-3
CDR3: CAISEQTETQYF
DNA: TGTGCCATCAGTGAACAGACGGAGACCCAGTACTTC

length: 14
size: .
D: .
J: TRBJ2-5
V: TRBV5-4
CDR3: CASSSGTSQETQYF
DNA: TGTGCCAGCAGCTCCGGGACGAGCCAAGAGACCCAGTACTTC

length: 11
size: .
D: .
J: TRBJ1-1
V: TRBV29-1
CDR3: CSVATNTEAFF
DNA: TGCAGCGTTGCCACGAACACTGAAGCTTTCTTT